A selection of T cell receptor beta chains follows, all from one sample in a study of technical replicates of blood from a handful of donors. Using immunoSEQ multiplex PCR, the repertoire was profiled, and TCRdb retains in-frame clones only, with some absent. The data hold approximately 73,000 clones, with 93% observed a single time. The sequenced sample consisted of T cells isolated from PBMCs. The origin of the receptors is a human donor in good health. Both conserved end residues are part of each CDR3. A D gene is named only where the DNA matches it firmly. The size of a clone is reported for some rows only, either as once, few or many, or as a class for expanded clones.

16,TRBV29-1,TRBJ1-2,NA,NA,CSTKSTLWGDNYGYTF,TGCAGCACTAAATCCACCTTATGGGGGGATAACTATGGCTACACCTTC
15,TRBV13,TRBJ1-5,NA,NA,CASSLRRNSNQPQHF,TGTGCCAGCAGCTTAAGGCGGAATAGCAATCAGCCCCAGCATTTT
13,TRBV30,TRBJ2-2,NA,TRBD2,CAWSLGLAGELFF,TGTGCCTGGAGTCTTGGACTAGCCGGGGAGCTGTTTTTT
15,TRBV28,TRBJ1-1,NA,TRBD1,CASSAGQGLLPEAFF,TGTGCCAGCAGTGCCGGACAGGGGTTGCTTCCCGAAGCTTTCTTT
16,TRBV7-9,TRBJ1-1,NA,NA,CASSLNPFRGWTEAFF,TGTGCCAGCAGCCTTAACCCCTTTCGGGGGTGGACTGAAGCTTTCTTT
15,TRBV5-4,TRBJ1-2,NA,TRBD1,CASSLGGQGDYGYTF,TGTGCCAGCAGCTTGGGGGGACAGGGGGACTATGGCTACACCTTC
15,TRBV7-2,TRBJ1-2,once,NA,CASSYTGEANYGYTF,TGTGCCAGCAGCTACACAGGTGAAGCTAACTATGGCTACACCTTC
13,TRBV18,TRBJ1-1,NA,NA,CASSEGVNTEAFF,TGTGCCAGCTCGGAAGGGGTGAACACTGAAGCTTTCTTT
12,TRBV7-6,TRBJ1-2,NA,TRBD1,CASSPRGDGYTF,TGTGCCAGCAGCCCCAGGGGGGACGGCTACACCTTC
16,TRBV5-1,TRBJ2-1,NA,TRBD2,CASSLGGRAVGNEQFF,TGCGCCAGCAGCTTGGGCGGGAGGGCCGTGGGCAATGAGCAGTTCTTC
15,TRBV5-1,TRBJ2-5,NA,NA,CASSLVPGAGETQYF,TGCGCCAGCAGCTTGGTACCAGGGGCCGGGGAGACCCAGTACTTC
14,TRBV5-1,TRBJ2-2,NA,NA,CASSAGLFTGELFF,TGCGCCAGCAGCGCGGGACTTTTCACCGGGGAGCTGTTTTTT
13,TRBV15,TRBJ2-1,NA,NA,CATSRPLRDEQFF,TGTGCCACCAGCAGACCCCTGCGAGATGAGCAGTTCTTC
12,TRBV11-3,TRBJ1-6,NA,NA,CASSLLDSPLHF,TGTGCCAGCAGCTTACTAGATTCACCCCTCCACTTT
18,TRBV11-2,TRBJ2-5,NA,TRBD1,CASSFPQGASPFQETQYF,TGTGCCAGCAGCTTCCCCCAGGGGGCCTCACCATTCCAAGAGACCCAGTACTTC
14,TRBV5-4,TRBJ2-3,NA,NA,CASSFKGGTDTQYF,TGTGCCAGCAGCTTTAAGGGGGGGACAGATACGCAGTATTTT
15,TRBV23-1,TRBJ2-7,NA,NA,CASSGDTIIYYEQYF,TGCGCCAGCAGTGGGGACACCATAATTTACTACGAGCAGTACTTC
14,TRBV12-5,TRBJ1-6,NA,NA,CASGLGTYNSPLHF,TGTGCTAGTGGTTTGGGGACATATAATTCACCCCTCCACTTT
13,TRBV10-3,TRBJ2-2,few,NA,CAISEEDTGELFF,TGTGCCATCAGTGAGGAGGACACCGGGGAGCTGTTTTTT
15,TRBV5-5,TRBJ1-1,NA,NA,CASSLAPRVRTEAFF,TGTGCCAGCAGCTTGGCCCCCAGGGTTAGAACTGAAGCTTTCTTT
15,TRBV9,TRBJ1-6,few,TRBD1,CASSVRATGDSPLHF,TGTGCCAGCAGCGTTAGGGCCACAGGGGATTCACCCCTCCACTTT
15,TRBV5-6,TRBJ2-5,NA,TRBD1,CASSLPGQGQETQYF,TGTGCCAGCAGCCTGCCGGGACAGGGCCAAGAGACCCAGTACTTC
13,TRBV6-5,TRBJ2-7,NA,NA,CASSFGQVYEQYF,TGTGCCAGCAGTTTCGGACAAGTCTACGAGCAGTACTTC
12,TRBV7-9,TRBJ2-1,NA,NA,CASSLGGDEQFF,TGTGCCAGCAGCTTAGGGGGGGATGAGCAGTTCTTC
15,TRBV6-6,TRBJ2-2,NA,NA,CASSSRDWPTGELFF,TGTGCCAGCAGTTCCCGGGACTGGCCCACCGGGGAGCTGTTTTTT
14,TRBV7-2,TRBJ2-2,NA,TRBD2,CASSLAGGTGELFF,TGTGCCAGCAGCTTAGCGGGGGGGACCGGGGAGCTGTTTTTT
14,TRBV7-9,TRBJ2-4,NA,NA,CASSWGDPKNIQYF,TGTGCCAGCAGCTGGGGGGATCCCAAAAACATTCAGTACTTC
13,TRBV7-7,TRBJ1-1,NA,NA,CASSLEANTEAFF,TGTGCTAGCAGCTTAGAAGCGAACACTGAAGCTTTCTTT
16,TRBV5-1,TRBJ2-1,NA,TRBD2,CASSQPGLDRYNEQFF,TGCGCCAGCAGCCAACCGGGACTAGATCGCTACAATGAGCAGTTCTTC
12,TRBV11-2,TRBJ1-4,once,NA,CASSADLEKLFF,TGTGCCAGCAGCGCAGATTTAGAAAAACTGTTTTTT
16,TRBV7-4,TRBJ2-7,NA,TRBD2,CASSSPGTSGTYEQYF,TGTGCCAGCAGCTCGCCCGGGACTAGCGGGACATACGAGCAGTACTTC
13,TRBV6-1,TRBJ1-4,once,TRBD1,CASTGTGNEKLFF,TGTGCCTCCACCGGGACAGGGAATGAAAAACTGTTTTTT
15,TRBV6-1,TRBJ1-1,once,TRBD1,CASSRDQGARTEAFF,TGTGCCAGCAGTCGTGATCAGGGGGCGAGGACTGAAGCTTTCTTT
12,TRBV7-9,TRBJ2-7,once,NA,CASSPNRYEQYF,TGTGCCAGCAGCCCCAATAGATACGAGCAGTACTTC
12,TRBV7-2,TRBJ2-2,NA,NA,CASSENPGELFF,TGTGCCAGCAGCGAGAACCCGGGGGAGCTGTTTTTT
16,TRBV4-1,TRBJ2-5,NA,NA,CASSHQGVAAQETQYF,TGCGCCAGCAGCCATCAAGGGGTGGCGGCCCAAGAGACCCAGTACTTC
15,TRBV10-1,TRBJ1-3,once,NA,CASSDFDRSGNTIYF,TGCGCCAGCAGTGACTTCGACAGGTCTGGAAACACCATATATTTT
14,TRBV6-5,TRBJ1-4,NA,NA,CASRTRVSNEKLFF,TGTGCCAGCAGGACCCGGGTATCTAATGAAAAACTGTTTTTT
14,TRBV4-2,TRBJ2-7,NA,TRBD2,CASSLRGGEYEQYF,TGTGCCAGCAGCCTACGGGGGGGGGAGTACGAGCAGTACTTC
17,TRBV18,TRBJ1-5,NA,TRBD1,CASSPGQGAYSNQPQHF,TGTGCCAGCTCACCGGGACAGGGGGCATATAGCAATCAGCCCCAGCATTTT
14,TRBV6-1,TRBJ2-7,once,NA,CASIPKARVHEQYF,TGTGCCAGCATCCCTAAGGCCAGGGTCCACGAGCAGTACTTC
15,TRBV5-1,TRBJ2-3,NA,NA,CASSLRSLRTDTQYF,TGCGCCAGCAGCTTGCGGTCTCTCCGCACAGATACGCAGTATTTT
11,TRBV11-3,TRBJ1-2,few,NA,CASSRFSGYTF,TGTGCCAGCAGTCGGTTCTCAGGCTACACCTTC
15,TRBV10-3,TRBJ1-4,NA,TRBD1,CAISEFTGGGEKLFF,TGTGCCATCAGTGAATTTACAGGGGGCGGTGAAAAACTGTTTTTT
16,TRBV4-1,TRBJ1-2,NA,TRBD1,CASSQVEGAIKYGYTF,TGCGCCAGCAGCCAAGTTGAGGGGGCGATAAAGTATGGCTACACCTTC
13,TRBV18,TRBJ1-5,NA,NA,CASSREGNQPQHF,TGTGCCAGCTCTCGGGAGGGCAATCAGCCCCAGCATTTT
16,TRBV9,TRBJ2-7,NA,TRBD1,CASSQDRGGLGYEQYF,TGTGCCAGCAGCCAGGACAGGGGAGGTTTAGGGTACGAGCAGTACTTC
13,TRBV28,TRBJ1-2,NA,NA,CASSSPANYGYTF,TGTGCCAGCAGTTCACCAGCTAACTATGGCTACACCTTC